The 9 T cell receptor beta chains below all came from one sample that was sequenced in a study of T-cell memory formation after mild COVID-19. TCRdb called the 5' RACE reads again in MiXCR, with one record for every CDR3 protein. The data show 75,000 to 95,000 distinct CDR3 sequences, approximately 15% seen once. Source material: PBMCs or a T cell subset sorted from them (not recorded which). These receptor sequences come from a man between 18 and 29 years old who had mild COVID-19 (a few samples of this study predate the infection). Cell type and time point are not known.

The chain recombines TRBV10-3 with TRBJ2-7; perhaps TRBD2 as D (6 bases). Trimming pared 6 bases from V and 3 bases from J, leaving 12 bases between. There are 13 residues in the CDR3. From germline, CDR1 is ENHRY and CDR2 SYGVKD. The CDR3, as DNA: TGTGCCATCAGGTCGGAGGGATTCTACGAGCAGTACTTC. Protein: CAIRSEGFYEQYF.

This clonotype was observed at least ten times. This chain joins TRBV7-2 and TRBJ1-6, with 7 bases matching TRBD1. Germline CDR1 SGHTA, CDR2 FQGNSA. V shed 5 bases and J 7 bases; nucleotides not matched to a gene: 11. The CDR3 is 16 residues long. CDR3 coding DNA: TGTGCCAGCAGCATCCGGACAGGCAGGCTCAATTCACCCCTCCACTTT. As protein: CASSIRTGRLNSPLHF.

This clonotype is medium-sized (0.01 to 0.1%) by share. This chain's CDR3 is CASSVGTGRNEQFF. Written as DNA, the CDR3 is TGTGCCAGCAGCGTAGGGACAGGAAGGAATGAGCAGTTCTTC. This chain joins TRBV9 and TRBJ2-1, with 7 bases identical to TRBD1. CDR3 length: 14 amino acids. V was pared by 0 bases and J by 7 bases, with 4 bases of the junction left unmatched. Germline lookup yields CDR1 SGDLS and CDR2 YYNGEE.

This clonotype showed up just a few times. The chain couples TRBV4-3 to TRBJ1-2; 9 nucleotides agree with TRBD1. Trimming at V came to 6 bases and at J to 8 bases, leaving 7 bases not matched to a gene. Germline V gives CDR1 LGHNA, CDR2 YSLEER. There are 13 residues in the CDR3. The CDR3 spells CASSHTGGDGYTF. As DNA, the CDR3 is TGCGCCAGCAGTCACACAGGGGGCGACGGCTACACCTTC.

This clonotype has a count of ten or more. The V and J genes are TRBV7-3 and TRBJ2-1, with no clear D. V was cut by 4 bases and J by 1 base, with 8 bases left in between. The CDR3 covers 14 residues. Germline V CDR1 and CDR2: SGHTA, FQGTGA. The CDR3 DNA reads TGTGCCAGCAGCTCGGGCGGTTCCTACAATGAGCAGTTCTTC. Protein sequence: CASSSGGSYNEQFF.

This clonotype was found a few times. The gene calls are TRBV2 and TRBJ2-3, with TRBD2 matching over 11 bases. CDR1 SNHLY and CDR2 FYNNEI come from the germline V gene. V dropped 3 bases and J dropped 7; count of bases not matched to a gene: 6. The CDR3 is 15 residues long. The CDR3 nucleotides are TGTGCCAGCAGTGAGTCACTAGCGGGGGATCATACGCAGTATTTT. The encoded protein is CASSESLAGDHTQYF.

This chain joins TRBV19 and TRBJ1-2, with unresolved D. Germline assignment: CDR1 LNHDA and CDR2 SQIVND (reference sequence). The CDR3 covers 14 residues. The ends were cut back, 2 bases at V and 4 bases at J, with 11 bases in the middle. The CDR3 region is CASSILGSGYGYTF. The CDR3 DNA follows: TGTGCCAGTAGTATACTCGGCAGCGGCTATGGCTACACCTTC.

This clonotype was observed a few times. The V gene is TRBV6-5, the J gene TRBJ2-3; TRBD2 aligns across 7 bases. The CDR3 is 16 residues long. The J segment lost 0 bases and the V segment lost 0 bases, leaving 3 bases of the junction unmatched. In germline, CDR1 is MNHEY, CDR2 SVGAGI. The CDR3 DNA reads as TGTGCCAGCAGTTACTCATGGGGGGGGAGCACAGATACGCAGTATTTT. It codes for CASSYSWGGSTDTQYF.

The chain uses TRBV4-1 and TRBJ2-7; 8 bases fit TRBD2. The CDR3 has 17 residues. V lost 4 bases to trimming and J lost 1 base; unmatched junction nucleotides: 12. Germline V gives CDR1 MGHRA, CDR2 YSYEKL. CDR3 in DNA: TGCGCCAGCAGCCCTAAAGCCACTAGCGGCCGTTCCTACGAGCAGTACGTC. This translates into CASSPKATSGRSYEQYV.